Listed here are 23 T cell receptor beta chains from one sample, sequenced in a study of blood T cells in healthy people across ages. Primers used in a second PCR of about 6 to 11 cycles were a sample-barcoded 5' primer and a J-beta primer mix. Each CDR3 protein gets one entry after TCRdb re-called the 5' RACE reads with MiXCR. The sample yields just over 1 million distinct CDR3 sequences, 40% to 45% seen once. Sequencing was carried out using blood. The origin of the receptors is an older woman in good health.

This chain links TRBV15 with TRBJ2-4, with D uncertain. The germline V gene has CDR1 LNHNV and CDR2 YYDKDF (reference sequence). The CDR3 sequence is 12 residues long. V lost 5 bases to trimming and J lost 13 bases, with 15 bases between them. The DNA for the CDR3 is TGTGCCACCAGCCACCTCGGAGTTGAGCAGTACTTC. It is translated as CATSHLGVEQYF.

V is TRBV6-6 and J is TRBJ2-1; TRBD1 is a possible D gene (6 bases). Germline V gives CDR1 MNHNY, CDR2 SVGAGI (reference sequence). Between the trimmed V and J ends, which lost 2 bases and 12 bases, there was a span of 11 bases. This CDR3 has 12 amino acids. The DNA for the CDR3 is TGTGCCAGCAGTTACCAAGGACAGTGGCAGTTCTTC. This gives the protein CASSYQGQWQFF.

This clonotype has more than one count but fewer than ten. V is TRBV20-1 and J is TRBJ2-7; D possibly corresponds to TRBD2 (5 bases). V lost 4 bases and J 5 bases, leaving 15 bases between the germline ends. This CDR3 contains 13 residues. Germline values: CDR1 DFQATT, CDR2 SNEGSKA (reference sequence). CDR3 sequence (DNA): TGCAGTGCTAAAGGGAGTACGAACAACGAGCAGTACTTC. As protein: CSAKGSTNNEQYF.

This clonotype was picked up one time. The rearrangement uses TRBV27 and TRBJ2-1, with TRBD2 matching 12 bases. This CDR3 is built from 13 residues. Per the germline V gene, CDR1 is MNHEY and CDR2 is SMNVEV (reference sequence). The V and J ends lost 8 bases and 9 bases, in that order; junction bases with no gene match: 5. The CDR3 DNA reads as TGTGCCAGCGGACTAGCGGGATATGTTGAGCAGTTCTTC. It translates to CASGLAGYVEQFF.

The chain links TRBV4-1 to TRBJ2-1, with 10 bases that match TRBD2. There are 15 residues in the CDR3. V dropped 4 bases and J dropped 3; count of bases not matched to a gene: 3. Looked up from germline, CDR1 is MGHRA and CDR2 is YSYEKL. The CDR3 sequence is CASSPIAGGYNEQFF. The DNA of the CDR3 is TGCGCCAGCAGCCCGATAGCGGGAGGCTACAATGAGCAGTTCTTC.

The chain links TRBV20-1 to TRBJ1-5; D possibly corresponds to TRBD1 (5 bases). This CDR3 comprises 17 residues. Germline CDR1 DFQATT, CDR2 SNEGSKA (reference sequence). V lost 0 bases and J 5 bases, leaving 20 bases between the germline ends. CDR3 protein: CSARDGAMPLSYQPQHF. The CDR3 DNA follows: TGCAGTGCTAGAGATGGGGCGATGCCGCTCAGCTATCAGCCCCAGCATTTT.

The chain has TRBV9 and TRBJ2-7; possibly TRBD2 for D (5 bases). From germline, CDR1 is SGDLS and CDR2 YYNGEE. The CDR3 has 14 residues. Deletions cut 0 bases from V and 3 bases from J, with 10 bases between. CDR3 amino acids: CASSVDDGDYEQYF. The CDR3 DNA is TGTGCCAGCAGCGTAGATGACGGGGACTACGAGCAGTACTTC.

This clonotype showed up just a few times. The V and J genes are TRBV20-1 and TRBJ2-5, with 10 nucleotides matching TRBD1. CDR3 size: 16 residues. V was clipped by 4 bases and J by 4 bases; unmatched bases: 12. CDR1 DFQATT and CDR2 SNEGSKA come from the germline V gene (reference sequence). The CDR3, as DNA: TGCAGTGCTACCAAGACAGGGGGCGGACGCTTAGAGACCCAGTACTTC. Its protein product is CSATKTGGGRLETQYF.

The V call is TRBV5-1, the J call TRBJ2-5, with 14 bases fitting TRBD2. The V and J ends lost 4 bases and 5 bases, in that order; junction bases with no gene match: 4. Germline V CDR1 and CDR2: SGHRS, YFSETQ. This CDR3 region has 15 residues. In DNA form, the CDR3 reads TGCGCCAGCAGCGGGACTAGCGGGAGTGGCGAGACCCAGTACTTC. Its protein product is CASSGTSGSGETQYF. Supplemented by reference TRBV5-1 and TRBJ2-5, the full variable domain reads KAGVTQTPRYLIKTRGQQVTLSCSPISGHRSVSWYQQTPGQGLQFLFEYFSETQRNKGNFPGRFSGRQFSNSRSEMNVSTLELGDSALYLCASSGTSGSGETQYFGPGTRLLVL.

This clonotype was recorded at least ten times. This sequence joins TRBV29-1 and TRBJ2-7, with TRBD2 matching 11 bases. Per germline, CDR1 SQVTM and CDR2 ANQGSEA. The CDR3 is 13 residues long. The junction had 4 bases not matched to a gene; V was cut back by 7 bases and J by 2 bases. DNA of the CDR3: TGCAGCGCCTGGGGACTAGCGGCCTACGAGCAGTACTTC. As protein: CSAWGLAAYEQYF.

The genes are TRBV5-1 and TRBJ1-2, with a weak D call TRBD1 (6 bases). CDR3 length: 12 amino acids. Germline V gene data show CDR1 as SGHRS and CDR2 as YFSETQ. Trimming took off 7 bases at V and 4 bases at J, with 11 bases between the two ends. CDR3 nucleotide sequence: TGCGCCAGCGGACAGCGGGTCTATGGCTACACCTTC. Encoded protein: CASGQRVYGYTF. Drawing the rest from reference TRBV5-1 and TRBJ1-2, the complete variable domain is KAGVTQTPRYLIKTRGQQVTLSCSPISGHRSVSWYQQTPGQGLQFLFEYFSETQRNKGNFPGRFSGRQFSNSRSEMNVSTLELGDSALYLCASGQRVYGYTFGSGTRLTVV.

The count of this clonotype is one. The chain carries TRBV9 and TRBJ2-3, with TRBD2 identical over 11 bases. V lost 2 bases, J lost 0 bases, and 8 bases stayed unmatched. Germline V gene sequence: CDR1 SGDLS, CDR2 YYNGEE. The CDR3 extends over 18 amino acids. CDR3 sequence reads: CASSVLAGGETSTDTQYF. As DNA, the CDR3 is TGTGCCAGCAGCGTCCTAGCGGGAGGCGAAACTAGCACAGATACGCAGTATTTT.

This clonotype was detected only a few times. The chain has TRBV5-1 and TRBJ1-1, with D unclear. This CDR3 comprises 12 residues. Between the trimmed V and J ends, which lost 7 bases and 1 base, there was a span of 8 bases. CDR1 is SGHRS and CDR2 is YFSETQ in the germline V gene. CDR3 sequence reads: CASGDGNTEAFF. CDR3 sequence (DNA): TGCGCCAGCGGCGACGGGAACACTGAAGCTTTCTTT.

A single count supports this clonotype. The chain is built from TRBV20-1 and TRBJ1-1; a possible D gene is TRBD1 (6 bases). Germline V gene lookup returns CDR1 DFQATT and CDR2 SNEGSKA (reference sequence). The CDR3 has 13 residues. V gave up 4 bases and J gave up 3 bases, with 12 bases separating them. The CDR3, as DNA: TGCAGTGCTATAGAGGGACAACACACTGAAGCTTTCTTT. Residues: CSAIEGQHTEAFF.

V and J are TRBV5-6 and TRBJ2-3, with TRBD2 as a possible D gene (5 bases). The CDR3 runs to 13 residues. Trimming removed 4 bases from V and 11 bases from J, with 17 bases in between. Per the germline V gene, CDR1 is SGHDT and CDR2 is YYEEEE. The CDR3 spells CASSRIGLTEQYF. For the CDR3, the DNA is TGTGCCAGCAGCCGCATTGGACTGACGGAGCAGTATTTT.

The J gene is TRBJ1-1, the V gene TRBV12-5; unclear D gene. The CDR3 loop spans 12 amino acids. Germline V gene data show CDR1 as LGHNT and CDR2 as FRNRAP. Trimming took 7 bases from V and 7 from J, leaving 13 bases between them. The CDR3, as DNA: TGTGCTAGTGTCGGATCAGAGGATGAAGCTTTCTTT. Translated: CASVGSEDEAFF.

The J gene is TRBJ2-5, the V gene TRBV20-1, with TRBD2 identical over 13 bases. The CDR3 sequence is 16 residues long. J gave up 3 bases and V 0 bases, and 4 bases lay outside the gene matches. The germline gives CDR1 DFQATT, CDR2 SNEGSKA (reference sequence). The CDR3 here is CSARDQGTSGKETQYF. DNA of the CDR3: TGCAGTGCTAGAGATCAGGGGACTAGCGGGAAAGAGACCCAGTACTTC.

The chain combines TRBV29-1 with TRBJ2-1; D might be TRBD1 (6 bases). The CDR3 runs to 13 residues. Per germline, CDR1 SQVTM and CDR2 ANQGSEA. V lost 6 bases and J lost 3, with 12 bases in between. CDR3 in amino acids: CSVRRGGYNEQFF. The CDR3 region has the DNA TGCAGCGTCCGGAGAGGGGGCTACAATGAGCAGTTCTTC.

The chain combines TRBV6-5 with TRBJ1-3; D may be TRBD1 (5 bases). Between the trimmed V and J ends, which lost 5 bases and 3 bases, there was a span of 14 bases. Germline values: CDR1 MNHEY, CDR2 SVGAGI. The CDR3 contains 15 residues. CDR3 sequence reads: CASSRDPSFGNTIYF. The CDR3, as DNA: TGTGCCAGCAGTCGGGACCCGAGCTTTGGAAACACCATATATTTT.

The chain combines TRBV7-9 with TRBJ2-5, with D perhaps assigned TRBD1 or TRBD2 (5 bases each). The CDR3 loop spans 13 amino acids. The V gene's germline CDR1 is SEHNR and CDR2 FQNEAQ (reference sequence). V was pared by 2 bases and J by 11 bases, with 15 bases between. DNA of the CDR3: TGTGCCAGCAGCTTATTTGGGACCCATGAGCAGTACTTC. Its translation is CASSLFGTHEQYF.

The chain combines TRBV28 with TRBJ2-2; 8 bases are a match to TRBD1. The germline CDR1 and CDR2 sequences are MDHEN and SYDVKM. This CDR3 region has 16 residues. V lost 4 bases to trimming and J lost 2 bases; unmatched junction nucleotides: 6. The CDR3 nucleotides read TGTGCCAGCAGTTCCCTGGACAGGGTAAACACCGGGGAGCTGTTTTTT. As protein: CASSSLDRVNTGELFF.

The chain carries TRBV19 and TRBJ2-7, with 8 bases aligning to TRBD1. The J call may be in error: the DNA end matches TRBJ2-5 better. Germline loops: CDR1 LNHDA, CDR2 SQIVND (reference sequence). The CDR3 totals 12 residues. CDR3 protein: CASRDRGGTQYF. CDR3 bases: TGTGCCAGTAGAGACAGGGGAGGGACCCAGTACTTC.

V and J are TRBV5-1 and TRBJ2-5; D not resolved. CDR1 and CDR2 (germline): SGHRS, YFSETQ. The V gene lost 3 bases and the J gene lost 4 bases, with 13 bases spanning the gap. CDR3 length: 14 residues. Here the CDR3 DNA reads TGCGCCAGCAGCTCTCGGTCTTTGGCAGAGACCCAGTACTTC. Protein: CASSSRSLAETQYF.